The T cell receptor (beta chain) under discussion was sequenced for a study of T-cell reconstitution after alpha-beta-depleted transplantation in children. Regarding the study as a whole: One year after transplant, T-cell counts and diversity came mostly from newly produced T cells. The study reportedly traced alpha-beta T cells about two months after transplant to several hundred expanded graft clones.

CDR1 and CDR2 (germline): SGHAT, FQNNGV. This CDR3 region has 14 residues. Many counts were recorded for this clonotype. The antigen is undetermined. Mismatch with germline at one junction end may stem from a read error. Unique molecular identifiers featured in how the TCRbeta library was prepared. Using its own MiXCR run on the PCR reads, TCRdb lists one record per CDR3 protein. The sample carries about 260,000 distinct CDR3 sequences, under 9.5% recorded once. The chain carries TRBV11-2 and TRBJ2-7; TRBD1 is a possible D gene (5 bases). This receptor was obtained from a male patient aged 5 to 17 who had a stem cell transplant for acute lymphoblastic leukemia, so the T cells may come from the graft donor. This specimen consisted of PBMCs, mostly from graft donor cells, obtained 180 days after TCRalphabeta/CD19-depleted stem cell transplant. CDR3 amino acids: CASSRRTIRAEEYF. CDR3 nucleotides: TGTGCCAGCAGCCGTCGGACAATCAGGGCCGAGGAGTACTTC.